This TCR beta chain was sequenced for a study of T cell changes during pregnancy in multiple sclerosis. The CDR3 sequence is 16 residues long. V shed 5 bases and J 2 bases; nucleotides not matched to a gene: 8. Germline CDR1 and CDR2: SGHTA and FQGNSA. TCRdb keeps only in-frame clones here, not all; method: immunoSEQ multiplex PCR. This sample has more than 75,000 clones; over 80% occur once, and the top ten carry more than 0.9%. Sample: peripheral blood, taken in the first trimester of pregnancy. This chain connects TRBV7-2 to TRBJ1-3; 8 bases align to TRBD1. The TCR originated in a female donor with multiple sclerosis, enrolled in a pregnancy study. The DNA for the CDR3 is TGTGCCAGCAGCCCTTATAGGACAGGGACTGGAAACACCATATATTTT. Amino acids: CASSPYRTGTGNTIYF.